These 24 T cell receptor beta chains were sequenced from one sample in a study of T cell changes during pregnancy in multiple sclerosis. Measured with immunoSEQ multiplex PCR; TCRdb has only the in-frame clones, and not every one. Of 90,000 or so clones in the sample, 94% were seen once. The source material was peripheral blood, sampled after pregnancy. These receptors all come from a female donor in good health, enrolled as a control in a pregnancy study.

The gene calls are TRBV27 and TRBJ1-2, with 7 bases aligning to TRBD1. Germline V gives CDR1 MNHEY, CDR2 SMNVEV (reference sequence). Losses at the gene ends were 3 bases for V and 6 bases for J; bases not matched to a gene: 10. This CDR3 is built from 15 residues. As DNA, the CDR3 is TGTGCCAGCAGTTTTCGGGACAGCCTTACTAATGGCTACACCTTC. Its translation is CASSFRDSLTNGYTF.

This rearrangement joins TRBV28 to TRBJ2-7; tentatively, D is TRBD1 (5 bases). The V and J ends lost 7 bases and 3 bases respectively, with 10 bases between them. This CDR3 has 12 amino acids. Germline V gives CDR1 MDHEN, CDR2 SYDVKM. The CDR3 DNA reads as TGTGCCAGCAATGGACAATTCTACGAGCAGTACTTC. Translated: CASNGQFYEQYF.

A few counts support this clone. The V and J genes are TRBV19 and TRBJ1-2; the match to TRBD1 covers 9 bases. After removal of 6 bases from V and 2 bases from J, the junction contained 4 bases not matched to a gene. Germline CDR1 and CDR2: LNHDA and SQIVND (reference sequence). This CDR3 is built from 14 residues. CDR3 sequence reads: CASRRTGVNYGYTF. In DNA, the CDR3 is TGTGCCAGTAGGCGGACAGGGGTGAACTATGGCTACACCTTC.

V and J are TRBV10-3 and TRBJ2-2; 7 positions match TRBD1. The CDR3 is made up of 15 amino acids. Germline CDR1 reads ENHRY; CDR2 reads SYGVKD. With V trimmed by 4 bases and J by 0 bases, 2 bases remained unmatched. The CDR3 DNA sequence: TGTGCCATCAGTGGGGGACAGACGAACACCGGGGAGCTGTTTTTT. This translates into CAISGGQTNTGELFF.

Written as DNA, the CDR3 is TGTGCCAGCAGCGTAGGGTCTAGCGGGAGTGGTTATGAGCAGTTCTTC. Encoded protein: CASSVGSSGSGYEQFF. The chain combines TRBV9 with TRBJ2-1; 10 nucleotides line up with TRBD2. This CDR3 region has 16 residues. Germline V CDR1 and CDR2: SGDLS, YYNGEE. V lost 0 bases and J lost 8; bases outside the gene matches: 8.

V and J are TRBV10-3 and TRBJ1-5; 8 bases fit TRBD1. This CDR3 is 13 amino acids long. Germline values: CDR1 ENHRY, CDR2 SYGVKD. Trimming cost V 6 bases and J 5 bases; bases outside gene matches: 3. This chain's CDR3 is CAIRDRVDQPQHF. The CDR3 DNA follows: TGTGCCATCAGGGACAGGGTAGATCAGCCCCAGCATTTT.

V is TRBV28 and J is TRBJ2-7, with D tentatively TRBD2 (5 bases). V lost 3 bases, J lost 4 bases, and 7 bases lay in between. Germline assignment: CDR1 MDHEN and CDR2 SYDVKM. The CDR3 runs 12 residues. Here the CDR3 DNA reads TGTGCCAGCAGTTTGGGAGAGTACGAGCAGTACTTC. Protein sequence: CASSLGEYEQYF.

The CDR3 region has the DNA TGTGCCAGCAGTTTAAATACAGGGAGCAATCAGCCCCAGCATTTT. Protein product: CASSLNTGSNQPQHF. V usage is TRBV6-6 and J usage is TRBJ1-5, with a tentative D call TRBD1 (6 bases). V was trimmed by 4 bases and J by 1 base, leaving 11 bases between them. The V gene's germline CDR1 is MNHNY and CDR2 SVGAGI (reference sequence). The CDR3 contains 15 residues.

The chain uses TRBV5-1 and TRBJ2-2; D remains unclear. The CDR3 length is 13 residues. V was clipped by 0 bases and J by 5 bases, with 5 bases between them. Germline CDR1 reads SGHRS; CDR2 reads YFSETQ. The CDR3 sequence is CASSLAGTGELFF. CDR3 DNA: TGCGCCAGCAGCTTGGCCGGGACCGGGGAGCTGTTTTTT.

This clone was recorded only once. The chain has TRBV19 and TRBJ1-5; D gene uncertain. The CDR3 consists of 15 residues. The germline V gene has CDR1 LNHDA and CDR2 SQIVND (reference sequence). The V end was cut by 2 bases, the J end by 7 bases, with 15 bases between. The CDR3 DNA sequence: TGTGCCAGTAGTATATTTGCGCGGGTGGAACAGCCCCAGCATTTT. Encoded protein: CASSIFARVEQPQHF.

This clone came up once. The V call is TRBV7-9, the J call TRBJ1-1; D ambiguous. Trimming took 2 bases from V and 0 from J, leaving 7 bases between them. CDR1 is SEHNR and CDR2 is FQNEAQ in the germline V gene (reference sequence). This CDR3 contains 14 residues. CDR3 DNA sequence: TGTGCCAGCAGCTTAAATTATCTGAACACTGAAGCTTTCTTT. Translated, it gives CASSLNYLNTEAFF.

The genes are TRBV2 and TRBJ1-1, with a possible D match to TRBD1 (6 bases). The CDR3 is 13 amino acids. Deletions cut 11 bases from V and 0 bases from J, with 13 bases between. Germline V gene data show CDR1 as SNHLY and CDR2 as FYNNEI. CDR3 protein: CAGSGDMNTEAFF. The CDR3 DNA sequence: TGTGCCGGGAGCGGGGACATGAACACTGAAGCTTTCTTT.

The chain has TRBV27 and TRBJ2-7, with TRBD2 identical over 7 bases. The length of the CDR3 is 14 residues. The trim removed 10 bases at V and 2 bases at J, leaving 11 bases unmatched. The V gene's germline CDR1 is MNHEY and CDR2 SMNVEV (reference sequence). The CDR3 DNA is TGTGCCACCAAGACAGCGGGAACCCCCTACGAGCAGTACTTC. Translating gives CATKTAGTPYEQYF.

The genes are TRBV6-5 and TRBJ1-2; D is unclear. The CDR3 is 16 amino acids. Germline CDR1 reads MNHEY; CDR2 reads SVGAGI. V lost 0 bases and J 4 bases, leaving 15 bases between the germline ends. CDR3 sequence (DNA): TGTGCCAGCAGTTACTCGGGAGGGTCCCCCCGCTATGGCTACACCTTC. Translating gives CASSYSGGSPRYGYTF.

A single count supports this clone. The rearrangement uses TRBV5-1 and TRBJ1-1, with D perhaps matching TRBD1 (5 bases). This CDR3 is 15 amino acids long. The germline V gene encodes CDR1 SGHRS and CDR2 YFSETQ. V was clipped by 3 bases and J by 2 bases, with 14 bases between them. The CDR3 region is CASSSAGHANTEAFF. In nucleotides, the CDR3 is TGCGCCAGCAGCTCCGCTGGACACGCCAACACTGAAGCTTTCTTT.

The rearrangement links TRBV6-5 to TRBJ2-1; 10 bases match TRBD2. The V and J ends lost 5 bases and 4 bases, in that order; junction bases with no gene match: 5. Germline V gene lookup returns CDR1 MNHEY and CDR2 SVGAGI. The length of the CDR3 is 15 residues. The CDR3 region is CASSPGLAKYNEQFF. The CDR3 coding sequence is TGTGCCAGCAGTCCGGGACTAGCGAAATACAATGAGCAGTTCTTC.

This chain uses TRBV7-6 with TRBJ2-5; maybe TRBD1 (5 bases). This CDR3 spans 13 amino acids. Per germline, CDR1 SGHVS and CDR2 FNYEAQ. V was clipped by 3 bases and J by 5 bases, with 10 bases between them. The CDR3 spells CASSFDSRETQYF. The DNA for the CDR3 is TGTGCCAGCAGCTTCGACAGCCGCGAGACCCAGTACTTC. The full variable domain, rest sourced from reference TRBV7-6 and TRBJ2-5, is GAGVSQSPRYKVTKRGQDVALRCDPISGHVSLYWYRQALGQGPEFLTYFNYEAQQDKSGLPNDRFSAERPEGSISTLTIQRTEQRDSAMYRCASSFDSRETQYFGPGTRLLVL.

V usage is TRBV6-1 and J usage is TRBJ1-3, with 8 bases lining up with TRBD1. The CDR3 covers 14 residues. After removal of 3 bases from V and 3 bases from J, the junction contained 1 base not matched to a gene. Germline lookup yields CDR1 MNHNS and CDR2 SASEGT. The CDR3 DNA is TGTGCCAGCAGTGACAGGGGGCTTGGAAACACCATATATTTT. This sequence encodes CASSDRGLGNTIYF.

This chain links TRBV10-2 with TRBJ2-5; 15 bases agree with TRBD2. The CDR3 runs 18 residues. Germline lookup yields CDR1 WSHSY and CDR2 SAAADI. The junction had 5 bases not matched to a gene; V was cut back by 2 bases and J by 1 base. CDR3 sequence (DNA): TGCGCCAGCAGTGAGGGGGGGACTAGCGGGAGGTCCCAAGAGACCCAGTACTTC. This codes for CASSEGGTSGRSQETQYF.

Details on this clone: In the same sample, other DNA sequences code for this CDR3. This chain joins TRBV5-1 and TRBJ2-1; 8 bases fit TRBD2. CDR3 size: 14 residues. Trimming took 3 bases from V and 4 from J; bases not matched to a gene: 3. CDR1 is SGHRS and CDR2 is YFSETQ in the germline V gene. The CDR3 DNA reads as TGCGCCAGCAGCTCCAGCGGGGGATACAATGAGCAGTTCTTC. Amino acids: CASSSSGGYNEQFF.

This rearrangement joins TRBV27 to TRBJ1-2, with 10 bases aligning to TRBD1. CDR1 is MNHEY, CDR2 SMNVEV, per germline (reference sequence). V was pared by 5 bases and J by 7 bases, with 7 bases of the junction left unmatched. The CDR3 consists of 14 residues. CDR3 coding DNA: TGTGCCAGCAGTCCAACCGGGACAGGGGTTGGCTACACCTTC. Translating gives CASSPTGTGVGYTF.

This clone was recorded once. The DNA for the CDR3 is TGTGCCAGCAGTAGGCAGGGGTACACTGAAGCTTTCTTT. This translates into CASSRQGYTEAFF. The chain links TRBV25-1 to TRBJ1-1; TRBD1 is a possible D gene (6 bases). Germline assignment: CDR1 MGHDK and CDR2 SYGVNS. Deletions cut 5 bases from V and 3 bases from J, with 10 bases between. There are 13 residues in the CDR3.

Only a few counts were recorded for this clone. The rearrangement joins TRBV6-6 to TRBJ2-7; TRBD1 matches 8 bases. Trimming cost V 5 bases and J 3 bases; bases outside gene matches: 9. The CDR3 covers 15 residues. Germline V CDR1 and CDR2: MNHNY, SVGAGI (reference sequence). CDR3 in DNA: TGTGCCAGCAGTGAGACGGACAGGGAAGGCTACGAGCAGTACTTC. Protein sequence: CASSETDREGYEQYF.

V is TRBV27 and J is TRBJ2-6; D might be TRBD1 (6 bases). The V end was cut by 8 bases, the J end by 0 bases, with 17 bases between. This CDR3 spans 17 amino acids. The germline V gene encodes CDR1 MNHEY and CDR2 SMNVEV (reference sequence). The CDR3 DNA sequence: TGTGCCAGCCAGACAGGCCCGAGGAGCTCTGGGGCCAACGTCCTGACTTTC. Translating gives CASQTGPRSSGANVLTF.